These 16 T cell receptor beta chains came from one sample sequenced in a study of regulatory T cells in long-lasting Graves disease. As for time point: newly diagnosed GD, antithyroid drugs for less than 3 months. Following extraction of RNA from PBMCs, that RNA was used to make the TCR library. Arm-PCR of CDR3 regions and iRepertoire HTBI primers were used to build TCR beta libraries. MiXCR was run by TCRdb on the multiplex PCR reads, yielding one entry per CDR3 protein. This repertoire shows a few hundred thousand distinct CDR3 sequences, around 18% found once; its top ten account for about 14%. This sample was shared with a second study, whose subject was T cells in Graves' hyperthyroidism and ophthalmopathy.

The source material was peripheral blood mononuclear cells (PBMCs), sampled at new diagnosis, from a patient treated with antithyroid drugs. Source of these receptors: a woman younger than 45 with Graves disease.

The gene calls are TRBV20-1 and TRBJ2-1, with D possibly TRBD2 on 7 matching bases. The CDR3 sequence is 15 residues long. Trimming removed 4 bases from V and 7 bases from J, with 20 bases in between. Germline V lookup: CDR1 DFQATT, CDR2 SNEGSKA (reference sequence). The CDR3 DNA sequence: TGCAGTGCTACTCCTAGGGGGGGGCAGTCTAATGAGCAGTTCTTC. Its translation is CSATPRGGQSNEQFF.

Ten or more counts support this clonotype. The chain employs TRBV20-1 and TRBJ2-4; maybe TRBD2 (7 bases). This CDR3 has 12 amino acids. Trimming cost V 6 bases and J 6 bases, with 12 bases left between them. Germline CDR1 and CDR2: DFQATT and SNEGSKA (reference sequence). The CDR3 DNA is TGCAGTGCAATAAGGGGGGGAAACATTCAGTACTTC. This encodes CSAIRGGNIQYF.

In this sample, this clonotype turned up a few times. The rearrangement links TRBV12-5 to TRBJ2-7; D unresolved. CDR3 length: 12 residues. Germline CDR1 and CDR2: LGHNT and FRNRAP. V shed 2 bases and J shed 4 bases, with 6 bases lying between them. The CDR3 here is CASGLPLYEQYF. CDR3 bases: TGTGCTAGTGGTTTGCCCCTTTACGAGCAGTACTTC.

This clonotype occurred many times. This chain links TRBV12-3 or TRBV12-4 with TRBJ1-1; 10 nucleotides match TRBD1. This CDR3 spans 14 amino acids. J was trimmed by 4 bases and V by 4 bases; bases with no gene match: 3. CDR3 bases: TGTGCCAGCAGTTCGGACAGGGGGGGCACTGAAGCTTTCTTT. The encoded protein is CASSSDRGGTEAFF.

The chain joins TRBV14 to TRBJ1-2; D remains unclear. CDR3 size: 15 residues. Between the trimmed V and J ends, which lost 2 bases and 2 bases, there was a span of 12 bases. CDR1 SGHDN and CDR2 FVKESK come from the germline V gene. CDR3 loop: CASSQKVESNYGYTF. The CDR3, as DNA: TGTGCCAGCAGCCAAAAAGTCGAATCAAACTATGGCTACACCTTC.

The chain uses TRBV11-2 and TRBJ2-1; D might be TRBD2 (5 bases). Germline CDR1 and CDR2: SGHAT and FQNNGV. The CDR3 is made up of 15 amino acids. Trimming shortened V by 1 base and J by 8 bases, and 15 bases separated the two germline ends. The CDR3 spells CASSLASRRRDEQFF. The CDR3 DNA reads as TGTGCCAGCAGCTTAGCGAGTCGGAGGCGGGATGAGCAGTTCTTC.

As to this clonotype: A single base is all that separates this from a far larger clone, so a read error is likely. The V gene is TRBV5-1, the J gene TRBJ2-5; D possibly corresponds to TRBD1 (5 bases). Germline V gene sequence: CDR1 SGHRS, CDR2 YFSETQ. V gave up 2 bases and J gave up 11 bases, with 28 bases separating them. CDR3 length: 17 residues. The chain's CDR3 is CASSFSIGPPPDNEQYF. The CDR3 DNA follows: TGCGCCAGCAGCTTTTCAATCGGGCCGCCCCCGGACAATGAGCAGTACTTC.

Of note for this clonotype: The CDR3 end shows no conserved phenylalanine or tryptophan, and so a read error is likely. This chain links TRBV9 with TRBJ2-1; the match to TRBD1 covers 7 bases. The CDR3 totals 18 residues. V dropped 3 bases and J dropped 1; count of bases not matched to a gene: 13. The germline V gene has CDR1 SGDLS and CDR2 YYNGEE. The CDR3 bases are TGTGCCAGCAGCGCTGACGCGGTAGGGGGCGCTTCCTACAATGAGCAGTTCCTC. This sequence encodes CASSADAVGGASYNEQFL.

This clonotype showed up many times. The chain has TRBV7-8 and TRBJ1-2; D gene uncertain. CDR1 and CDR2 (germline): SGHVS, FQNEAQ. There are 17 residues in the CDR3. The V and J ends lost 5 bases and 3 bases respectively, with 22 bases between them. CDR3 region: CASSELTKGLSYYGYTF. The CDR3 coding sequence is TGTGCCAGCAGCGAGCTGACTAAGGGTCTAAGTTACTATGGCTACACCTTC. The whole variable domain, remainder taken from reference TRBV7-8 and TRBJ1-2, is GAGVSQSPRYKVAKRGQDVALRCDPISGHVSLFWYQQALGQGPEFLTYFQNEAQLDKSGLPSDRFFAERPEGSVSTLKIQRTQQEDSAVYLCASSELTKGLSYYGYTFGSGTRLTVV.

The chain joins TRBV2 to TRBJ1-1, with 7 nucleotides matching TRBD1. Germline CDR1 and CDR2: SNHLY and FYNNEI. V lost 5 bases to trimming and J lost 7 bases; unmatched junction nucleotides: 4. The CDR3 has 12 amino acids. CDR3 sequence: CASSSGTDEAFF. In nucleotides, the CDR3 is TGTGCCAGCAGTTCCGGGACAGATGAAGCTTTCTTT.

Ten or more counts support this clonotype. The chain is built from TRBV7-6 and TRBJ2-1, with 9 bases aligning to TRBD2. This CDR3 has 15 residues. Germline CDR1 is SGHVS and CDR2 is FNYEAQ. The trim removed 1 base at V and 9 bases at J, leaving 7 bases unmatched. CDR3 region: CASSLVGGGAGEQFF. In DNA form, the CDR3 reads TGTGCCAGCAGCTTAGTCGGCGGGGGGGCGGGTGAGCAGTTCTTC.

This chain connects TRBV18 to TRBJ2-7, with TRBD1 matching 7 bases. Germline CDR1 reads KGHSH; CDR2 reads LQKENI. The length of the CDR3 is 15 residues. V lost 8 bases and J lost 0; bases outside the gene matches: 10. The CDR3 sequence is CASSLPGTDSYEQYF. The CDR3 region has the DNA TGTGCCAGCAGCTTACCCGGGACAGACTCCTACGAGCAGTACTTC. Supplemented by reference TRBV18 and TRBJ2-7, the full variable domain reads NAGVMQNPRHLVRRRGQEARLRCSPMKGHSHVYWYRQLPEEGLKFMVYLQKENIIDESGMPKERFSAEFPKEGPSILRIQQVVRGDSAAYFCASSLPGTDSYEQYFGPGTRLTVT.

Many counts were recorded for this clonotype. V gene TRBV2 combines with J gene TRBJ1-2; weak D call: TRBD1 (5 bases). Trimming took off 8 bases at V and 3 bases at J, with 10 bases between the two ends. The germline V gene encodes CDR1 SNHLY and CDR2 FYNNEI. The CDR3 length is 12 residues. The CDR3 spells CASGRDYYGYTF. The CDR3 DNA reads TGTGCCAGCGGCAGGGACTACTATGGCTACACCTTC.

This clonotype was picked up many times. The rearrangement uses TRBV27 and TRBJ1-6; weak D call: TRBD1 (5 bases). Germline CDR1 reads MNHEY; CDR2 reads SMNVEV (reference sequence). CDR3 length: 15 residues. Trimming removed 2 bases at V and 8 bases at J, with 13 bases between. Written as DNA, the CDR3 is TGTGCCAGCAGTTTACTCTCGATGGGGGATTCACCCCTCCACTTT. Translation: CASSLLSMGDSPLHF.

This clonotype was observed at least ten times. This sequence joins TRBV3-1 and TRBJ2-2, with TRBD1 matching 7 bases. J gave up 6 bases and V 2 bases, and 0 bases lay outside the gene matches. Germline CDR1 reads LGHDT; CDR2 reads YNNKEL (reference sequence). This CDR3 comprises 13 residues. CDR3 DNA: TGTGCCAGCAGCCAACAGGGGGCCGGGGAGCTGTTTTTT. Translating gives CASSQQGAGELFF.

This clonotype has a count of ten or more. The V gene is TRBV20-1, the J gene TRBJ1-6; maybe TRBD1 (5 bases). Germline CDR1 is DFQATT and CDR2 is SNEGSKA (reference sequence). The CDR3 is 15 amino acids. The germline V and J ends were trimmed by 6 bases and 0 bases, with 12 bases remaining between them. This chain's CDR3 is CSAGTASSYNSPLHF. The CDR3 DNA follows: TGCAGTGCGGGGACGGCAAGCTCCTATAATTCACCCCTCCACTTT.